This TCR beta chain was captured in a study of a mutant IDH1 vaccine in newly diagnosed glioma. Across the whole study: Eight vaccinations reached patients in weeks 1, 3, 5, 7, 11, 15, 19 and 23. Patients' prior therapy spanned radiotherapy, temozolomide, or both; most underwent both. Whole-study results and caveats: Approximately 95% of patients showed vaccine-induced immune responses across multiple MHC alleles.

TCRdb's copy holds only in-frame clones and misses some; the assay was immunoSEQ multiplex PCR. The data hold fewer than 65,000 clones, with under 90% observed a single time. The V gene lost 1 base and the J gene lost 6 bases, with 11 bases spanning the gap. The V gene's germline CDR1 is SGDLS and CDR2 YYNGEE. The CDR3 is 14 residues long. Sample time point: week 11, during vaccination. What each vaccine dose contained was 300 ug of mutant IDH1 20-mer peptide, accompanied by topical imiquimod. Tumors from donors were new WHO grade 3 or 4 IDH1-mutant astrocytomas with ATRX loss. A single count supports this clone. No antigen is known for it.

This TCR came from a man in his forties or fifties with glioma. Sequencing used PBMCs, obtained from a glioma patient whose treatment included an IDH1 peptide vaccine. V and J are TRBV9 and TRBJ2-1, with D maybe TRBD2 (5 bases). Here the CDR3 reads CASSVLGVSNEQFF. DNA of the CDR3: TGTGCCAGCAGCGTATTGGGAGTCTCCAATGAGCAGTTCTTC. Full variable domain (remainder filled in from reference TRBV9 and TRBJ2-1): DSGVTQTPKHLITATGQRVTLRCSPRSGDLSVYWYQQSLDQGLQFLIQYYNGEERAKGNILERFSAQQFPDLHSELNLSSLELGDSALYFCASSVLGVSNEQFFGPGTRLTVL.